A single sample is the source of the 19 T cell receptor beta chains below, sequenced in a study of STAT5B mutations in CD4+ large granular lymphocyte leukemia. TCRdb's copy holds only in-frame clones and misses some; the assay was immunoSEQ multiplex PCR. The table shows a few thousand clones, with almost 90% occurring only once. The sequencing input was PBMCs. These TCRs come from a middle-aged man with CD4+ T-cell large granular lymphocyte leukemia.

The rearrangement uses TRBV6-5 and TRBJ1-3; 7 bases map to TRBD1. The CDR3 spans 16 residues. J gave up 3 bases and V 0 bases, and 5 bases lay outside the gene matches. Germline-derived CDR1 and CDR2 are MNHEY and SVGAGI. CDR3 coding DNA: TGTGCCAGCAGTTACTCAATGAGGGGGCTTGGAAACACCATATATTTT. Its protein is CASSYSMRGLGNTIYF.

This clone has just one count. V gene TRBV5-1 combines with J gene TRBJ2-2, with D perhaps matching TRBD2 (7 bases). With 0 bases removed from V and 1 base from J, the gap between germline ends came to 13 bases. The germline V gene has CDR1 SGHRS and CDR2 YFSETQ. The CDR3 loop spans 17 amino acids. As DNA, the CDR3 is TGCGCCAGCAGCTTGGTTCCAGCGGGACAGAACACCGGGGAGCTGTTTTTT. Its protein product is CASSLVPAGQNTGELFF.

V and J are TRBV19 and TRBJ1-6, with unresolved D. Trimming removed 6 bases from V and 0 bases from J, with 3 bases in between. CDR1 is LNHDA and CDR2 is SQIVND in the germline V gene (reference sequence). The length of the CDR3 is 13 residues. The CDR3 DNA is TGTGCCAGTAGCGGCTCCTATAATTCACCCCTCCACTTT. Translated: CASSGSYNSPLHF.

This clone turned up a few times. The chain carries TRBV2 and TRBJ2-7; 10 bases line up with TRBD1. Trimming at V came to 2 bases and at J to 1 base, leaving 5 bases not matched to a gene. Germline loops: CDR1 SNHLY, CDR2 FYNNEI. CDR3 length equals 16 residues. The DNA of the CDR3 is TGTGCCAGCAGTGAACAAGGGACAGGGGTTTCCTACGAGCAGTACTTC. Translation: CASSEQGTGVSYEQYF.

The chain combines TRBV11-3 with TRBJ2-5; D may be TRBD1 or TRBD2 (5 bases each). Trimming pared 5 bases from V and 1 base from J, leaving 14 bases between. This CDR3 is 15 amino acids long. CDR1 SGHNT and CDR2 YENEEA come from the germline V gene. The CDR3 loop reads CASSEGTWGQETQYF. CDR3 nucleotide sequence: TGTGCCAGCAGCGAAGGGACGTGGGGCCAAGAGACCCAGTACTTC.

The rearrangement joins TRBV5-4 to TRBJ1-4; unclear D gene. V was trimmed by 0 bases and J by 5 bases, leaving 14 bases between them. The CDR3 loop spans 16 amino acids. Germline CDR1 is SGHNT and CDR2 is YYREEE (reference sequence). The CDR3 region has the DNA TGTGCCAGCAGCTTGGACCCCCAGGCTAGCAATGAAAAACTGTTTTTT. This translates into CASSLDPQASNEKLFF.

The chain links TRBV30 to TRBJ1-5; D is ambiguous. The CDR3 spans 15 residues. V lost 0 bases to trimming and J lost 2 bases, with 11 bases between them. CDR1 GTSNPN and CDR2 SVGIG come from the germline V gene (reference sequence). CDR3 in DNA: TGTGCCTGGAGTGTAGACGGGAAGGGCAATCAGCCCCAGCATTTT. Protein product: CAWSVDGKGNQPQHF.

The chain carries TRBV6-6 and TRBJ1-5; D gene ambiguous. The germline V and J ends were trimmed by 2 bases and 6 bases, with 8 bases remaining between them. CDR1 is MNHNY and CDR2 is SVGAGI in the germline V gene (reference sequence). The length of the CDR3 is 13 residues. The CDR3 is CASSYEKGQPQHF. The CDR3 DNA is TGTGCCAGCAGTTACGAAAAGGGTCAGCCCCAGCATTTT.

The chain carries TRBV7-9 and TRBJ2-1; 10 nucleotides agree with TRBD2. Per the germline V gene, CDR1 is SEHNR and CDR2 is FQNEAQ (reference sequence). The CDR3 length is 15 residues. V lost 10 bases to trimming and J lost 6 bases; unmatched junction nucleotides: 12. CDR3 DNA: TGTGCCACCCCGGGGGAGACTAGCGGGCCCAATGAGCAGTTCTTC. Translated, it gives CATPGETSGPNEQFF.

Only one count was recorded for this clone. The chain uses TRBV19 and TRBJ1-6; D unclear. Germline CDR1 and CDR2: LNHDA and SQIVND (reference sequence). This CDR3 contains 15 residues. V dropped 2 bases and J dropped 9 bases, with 14 bases sitting between them. DNA for the CDR3: TGTGCCAGTAGTATAAGACAATCTTCGGGTTCACCCCTCCACTTT. Translation gives CASSIRQSSGSPLHF.

The V gene is TRBV6-6, the J gene TRBJ1-6; D remains ambiguous. The V end was cut by 0 bases, the J end by 7 bases, with 13 bases between. CDR1 is MNHNY, CDR2 SVGAGI, per germline (reference sequence). This CDR3 region has 16 residues. CDR3 DNA: TGTGCCAGCAGTTACTCGTCACCCGACGGGAATTCACCCCTCCACTTT. Its translation: CASSYSSPDGNSPLHF.

V and J are TRBV10-3 and TRBJ2-7; D ambiguous. The ends were cut back, 4 bases at V and 1 base at J, with 14 bases in the middle. Germline V lookup: CDR1 ENHRY, CDR2 SYGVKD. The length of the CDR3 is 15 residues. The CDR3 region has the DNA TGTGCCATCAGTGGAAACCAAGTGGCGTCCTACGAGCAGTACTTC. It translates to CAISGNQVASYEQYF.

The V gene is TRBV7-7, the J gene TRBJ2-5; 14 bases align to TRBD2. Looked up from germline, CDR1 is SSHAT and CDR2 is FNYEAQ (reference sequence). The ends lost 1 base at V and 4 bases at J; junction bases unmatched: 2. The length of the CDR3 is 16 residues. CDR3 protein: CASSLGTSGGLETQYF. CDR3 DNA sequence: TGTGCCAGCAGCTTAGGGACTAGCGGGGGGCTAGAGACCCAGTACTTC.

The chain has TRBV7-9 and TRBJ2-3, with D unresolved. From germline, CDR1 is SEHNR and CDR2 FQNEAQ (reference sequence). The CDR3 has 15 residues. V was cut by 4 bases and J by 6 bases, with 17 bases left in between. CDR3 loop: CASSSTAKGADTQYF. CDR3 sequence (DNA): TGTGCCAGCAGCTCCACAGCAAAGGGCGCGGATACGCAGTATTTT.

This chain joins TRBV29-1 and TRBJ1-1; 8 bases agree with TRBD1. Germline loops: CDR1 SQVTM, CDR2 ANQGSEA. The CDR3 length is 13 residues. Trimming at V came to 7 bases and at J to 0 bases, leaving 4 bases not matched to a gene. CDR3 DNA: TGCAGCGGAAGGACAGGGATGAACACTGAAGCTTTCTTT. It encodes CSGRTGMNTEAFF.

The J gene is TRBJ2-4, the V gene TRBV6-5; D remains ambiguous. The CDR3 covers 13 residues. From germline, CDR1 is MNHEY and CDR2 SVGAGI. Trimming pared 0 bases from V and 2 bases from J, leaving 2 bases between. The CDR3 is CASSYSSKNIQYF. CDR3 DNA sequence: TGTGCCAGCAGTTACTCGTCCAAAAACATTCAGTACTTC.

This clone turned up a few times. The chain uses TRBV9 and TRBJ1-1; D call uncertain. The CDR3 is 13 amino acids. The germline gives CDR1 SGDLS, CDR2 YYNGEE. Deletions cut 0 bases from V and 1 base from J, with 4 bases between. The CDR3 DNA sequence: TGTGCCAGCAGCGTAGGGGCGAACACTGAAGCTTTCTTT. Translated, it gives CASSVGANTEAFF.

V is TRBV7-8 and J is TRBJ1-3; D call uncertain. The germline CDR1 and CDR2 sequences are SGHVS and FQNEAQ. The CDR3 runs to 17 residues. V was shortened by 0 bases and J by 0 bases, with 12 bases between the two germline ends. CDR3 loop: CASSLARTASSGNTIYF. The DNA of the CDR3 is TGTGCCAGCAGCTTAGCGAGGACTGCCAGCTCTGGAAACACCATATATTTT.

This chain joins TRBV25-1 and TRBJ2-2; the D is unclear. The CDR3 loop spans 16 amino acids. Trimming took off 2 bases at V and 1 base at J, with 11 bases between the two ends. Germline-derived CDR1 and CDR2 are MGHDK and SYGVNS. The CDR3 spells CASSEVGSQNTGELFF. CDR3 bases: TGTGCCAGCAGTGAAGTCGGCAGCCAGAACACCGGGGAGCTGTTTTTT.